This passage covers 11 T cell receptor beta chains from one sample sequenced in a study of regulatory T cells in long-lasting Graves disease. This sample's time point: persistent/refractory GD, antithyroid drugs over 5 years with positive TRAb. From RNA extracted from PBMCs, the TCR library was made. The TCR beta library used iRepertoire HTBI primers with Arm-PCR amplification of CDR3. One entry per CDR3 protein results from TCRdb running MiXCR on the multiplex PCR reads. The sample records about 460,000 distinct CDR3 sequences, less than 25% being singletons. Sequencing was performed on peripheral blood mononuclear cells (PBMCs), taken when the disease was refractory, from a patient treated with antithyroid drugs. Every receptor here comes from a female donor with Graves disease.

The J gene is TRBJ2-1, the V gene TRBV11-2, with TRBD2 matching 7 bases. CDR3 length: 15 residues. V trimming: 5 bases; J trimming: 7 bases; junction bases outside the gene matches: 11. Germline V gene data show CDR1 as SGHAT and CDR2 as FQNNGV. Here the CDR3 DNA reads TGTGCCAGCAGCACCGTGGGGGGGATAGGGAATGAGCAGTTCTTC. Translated, it gives CASSTVGGIGNEQFF.

This clonotype was seen ten or more times. This CDR3 is CASSLLQETQYF. As DNA, the CDR3 is TGTGCCAGCAGCTTGTTACAAGAGACCCAGTACTTC. This chain links TRBV7-3 with TRBJ2-5, with D hard to call. V lost 3 bases and J 2 bases, leaving 4 bases between the germline ends. The CDR3 is 12 amino acids. Germline CDR1 reads SGHTA; CDR2 reads FQGTGA.

This clonotype has at least ten counts. The chain recombines TRBV25-1 with TRBJ1-2, with D possibly being TRBD1 (5 bases). The CDR3 contains 12 residues. With 3 bases removed from V and 6 bases from J, the gap between germline ends came to 8 bases. CDR1 and CDR2 from the germline V gene are MGHDK and SYGVNS. CDR3 loop: CASSDGADGYTF. The CDR3 DNA sequence: TGTGCCAGCAGTGATGGGGCAGATGGCTACACCTTC.

At least ten counts were recorded for this clonotype. The gene calls are TRBV28 and TRBJ2-7, with D tentatively TRBD2 (6 bases). Trimming removed 1 base from V and 5 bases from J, with 15 bases in between. Per the germline V gene, CDR1 is MDHEN and CDR2 is SYDVKM. The length of the CDR3 is 15 residues. The CDR3 DNA follows: TGTGCCAGCAGTTTATCGCAGGGAGGAAAGGACGAGCAGTACTTC. Protein: CASSLSQGGKDEQYF.

The rearrangement links TRBV28 to TRBJ2-1; TRBD2 aligns across 8 bases. The CDR3 consists of 16 residues. J gave up 4 bases and V 3 bases, and 8 bases lay outside the gene matches. CDR1 and CDR2 from the germline V gene are MDHEN and SYDVKM. For the CDR3, the DNA is TGTGCCAGCAGTTTGGACCGGGCTAGCGGGTACAATGAGCAGTTCTTC. Protein: CASSLDRASGYNEQFF.

This clonotype was counted a few times. The chain employs TRBV10-3 and TRBJ1-1; D is possibly TRBD1 (5 bases). Germline V gives CDR1 ENHRY, CDR2 SYGVKD. This CDR3 has 15 residues. Trimming removed 2 bases at V and 3 bases at J, with 13 bases between. CDR3 sequence (DNA): TGTGCCATCAGTGAGCAGGGTTTGGGTGACACTGAAGCTTTCTTT. Protein: CAISEQGLGDTEAFF.

Only a few counts were recorded for this clonotype. The rearrangement links TRBV6-5 to TRBJ1-1; 7 bases fit TRBD1. The CDR3 has 14 residues. Germline assignment: CDR1 MNHEY and CDR2 SVGAGI. V was clipped by 1 base and J by 5 bases; unmatched bases: 4. The CDR3 DNA sequence: TGTGCCAGCAGTTACTTCTCACAGGGGACTGAAGCTTTCTTT. Translating gives CASSYFSQGTEAFF.

The V gene is TRBV5-1, the J gene TRBJ2-2; no firm D call. CDR1 and CDR2 (germline): SGHRS, YFSETQ. This CDR3 is 12 amino acids long. V was cut by 4 bases and J by 4 bases, with 5 bases left in between. DNA for the CDR3: TGCGCCAGCAGCCATCCCACCGGGGAGCTGTTTTTT. It codes for CASSHPTGELFF.

This clonotype was recorded at least ten times. The rearrangement joins TRBV6-1 to TRBJ2-5, with 10 bases lining up with TRBD2. This CDR3 is built from 14 residues. Germline CDR1 MNHNS, CDR2 SASEGT. The V gene end was trimmed by 6 bases and the J gene end by 5 bases; junction bases not matched to a gene: 6. The CDR3 region has the DNA TGTGCCAGCAGAAGCGGGGGGGCGTTGGAGACCCAGTACTTC. Translating gives CASRSGGALETQYF.

V usage is TRBV11-2 and J usage is TRBJ1-3; D is uncertain. The germline V gene encodes CDR1 SGHAT and CDR2 FQNNGV. Trimming cost V 3 bases and J 8 bases, with 14 bases left between them. The CDR3 has 14 residues. This chain's CDR3 is CASSFKALFDTIYF. The CDR3 DNA is TGTGCCAGCAGCTTCAAAGCCCTGTTTGACACCATATATTTT.

A word on this clonotype: Without the conserved terminal phenylalanine or tryptophan, this CDR3 likely stems from a read error. The rearrangement uses TRBV7-9 and TRBJ1-1; possible D gene TRBD1, 5 bases. Trimming shortened V by 8 bases and J by 2 bases, and 12 bases separated the two germline ends. Germline CDR1 is SEHNR and CDR2 is FQNEAQ (reference sequence). CDR3 length: 13 residues. The DNA for the CDR3 is TGTGCCAGCGGAAGGGGCTTAAACACTGAAGCTTTCCTT. Translated, it gives CASGRGLNTEAFL.